Below, 19 T cell receptor beta chains from the same sample are listed, as sequenced in a study of OX40 agonist ivuxolimab in advanced cancers. Method: immunoSEQ multiplex PCR; TCRdb's copy keeps in-frame clones and lacks some. The sample carries some 70,000 clones, roughly four fifths recorded once. The material sequenced was CD4+ or CD8+ T cells sorted from blood, taken in a trial of the OX40 agonist ivuxolimab. These receptors came from an adult with an advanced solid tumor such as melanoma, head and neck, liver or kidney cancer.

V usage is TRBV19 and J usage is TRBJ2-7, with D possibly TRBD1 on 6 matching bases. Germline V CDR1 and CDR2: LNHDA, SQIVND (reference sequence). CDR3 length: 11 residues. Trimming took off 6 bases at V and 7 bases at J, with 10 bases between the two ends. CDR3 amino acids: CASRQGREQYF. The CDR3 region has the DNA TGTGCCAGTAGACAGGGACGGGAGCAGTACTTC.

V gene TRBV10-1 combines with J gene TRBJ2-7, with TRBD1 matching 9 bases. The CDR3 is 15 amino acids. Per the germline V gene, CDR1 is WNHNN and CDR2 is SYGVQD (reference sequence). The junction had 5 bases not matched to a gene; V was cut back by 0 bases and J by 5 bases. CDR3 bases: TGCGCCAGCAGTGAGTCGGGACAGGGAACGCACGAGCAGTACTTC. Protein product: CASSESGQGTHEQYF.

The J gene is TRBJ2-3, the V gene TRBV7-2, with a possible D match to TRBD1 (5 bases). V lost 5 bases to trimming and J lost 2 bases, with 11 bases between them. Germline CDR1 is SGHTA and CDR2 is FQGNSA. The CDR3 length is 14 residues. CDR3 nucleotide sequence: TGTGCCAGCAGCCTCAGACAGTCCACAGATACGCAGTATTTT. It specifies CASSLRQSTDTQYF.

V usage is TRBV7-6 and J usage is TRBJ2-5; TRBD1 aligns across 8 bases. The germline V gene encodes CDR1 SGHVS and CDR2 FNYEAQ. Unmatched junction bases numbered 7, after V lost 5 bases and J lost 5 bases. The CDR3 has 14 amino acids. The CDR3 DNA is TGTGCCAGCAGCCGGACAGGGAGGAGCGAGACCCAGTACTTC. Encoded protein: CASSRTGRSETQYF.

V usage is TRBV5-1 and J usage is TRBJ2-7; D ambiguous. V was trimmed by 4 bases and J by 3 bases, leaving 8 bases between them. This CDR3 is built from 12 residues. In germline, CDR1 is SGHRS, CDR2 YFSETQ. CDR3 sequence: CASSAAGYEQYF. CDR3 in DNA: TGCGCCAGCAGCGCGGCTGGCTACGAGCAGTACTTC.

This chain connects TRBV7-2 to TRBJ1-2, with no clear D. V dropped 5 bases and J dropped 4 bases, with 8 bases sitting between them. The germline V gene has CDR1 SGHTA and CDR2 FQGNSA. This CDR3 region has 12 residues. CDR3 bases: TGTGCCAGCAGCCCCCCCGGCTATGGCTACACCTTC. This translates into CASSPPGYGYTF.

This chain links TRBV5-1 with TRBJ2-1; 11 bases align to TRBD1. Germline trimming cut 6 bases from V and 7 bases from J; bases unmatched to any gene: 12. Germline CDR1 and CDR2: SGHRS and YFSETQ. This CDR3 has 16 amino acids. The CDR3 reads CASTPRGDRGWNEQFF. The CDR3 bases are TGCGCCAGCACCCCCAGGGGGGACAGGGGGTGGAATGAGCAGTTCTTC.

This chain links TRBV7-2 with TRBJ1-2; 7 bases are shared with TRBD1. The V gene's germline CDR1 is SGHTA and CDR2 FQGNSA. There are 18 residues in the CDR3. J lost 0 bases, V lost 4 bases, and 14 bases had no gene match. CDR3 sequence: CASSSIILTGFANYGYTF. The CDR3 region has the DNA TGTGCCAGCAGCTCCATTATTTTGACAGGGTTCGCTAACTATGGCTACACCTTC.

This rearrangement joins TRBV28 to TRBJ1-2, with no clear D. The germline V gene has CDR1 MDHEN and CDR2 SYDVKM. Trimming took off 5 bases at V and 5 bases at J, with 3 bases between the two ends. The CDR3 extends over 10 amino acids. The CDR3 sequence: CASSRYGYTF. The DNA of the CDR3 is TGTGCCAGCAGTCGATATGGCTACACCTTC.

This chain links TRBV7-8 with TRBJ2-2, with D unclear. The V end lost 5 bases, the J end lost 3 bases, and 10 bases lay between the germline ends. The CDR3 is made up of 14 amino acids. CDR1 is SGHVS and CDR2 is FQNEAQ in the germline V gene. The CDR3 DNA sequence: TGTGCCAGCAGCAAGATCGGATACACCGGGGAGCTGTTTTTT. This translates into CASSKIGYTGELFF.

The rearrangement links TRBV2 to TRBJ1-2, with D possibly TRBD1 on 5 matching bases. The germline gives CDR1 SNHLY, CDR2 FYNNEI. The CDR3 contains 15 residues. Trimming left V 4 bases short and J 0 bases short, with 12 bases between. The CDR3 protein is CASSGQGFSNYGYTF. The CDR3 nucleotides read TGTGCCAGCAGTGGCCAGGGCTTTTCTAACTATGGCTACACCTTC.

The gene calls are TRBV29-1 and TRBJ2-5; D possibly corresponds to TRBD1 (6 bases). In germline, CDR1 is SQVTM, CDR2 ANQGSEA. This CDR3 has 13 residues. The V end lost 4 bases, the J end lost 2 bases, and 11 bases lay between the germline ends. The CDR3 loop is CSVALDRQETQYF. The CDR3 nucleotides read TGCAGCGTTGCGTTGGACAGACAAGAGACCCAGTACTTC.

V and J are TRBV15 and TRBJ2-7; D is uncertain. Germline CDR1 reads LNHNV; CDR2 reads YYDKDF (reference sequence). The V end lost 0 bases, the J end lost 6 bases, and 12 bases lay between the germline ends. The CDR3 sequence is 14 residues long. CDR3 bases: TGTGCCACCAGCAGAGATGTATGGGCTAGCGAGCAGTACTTC. It translates to CATSRDVWASEQYF.

The genes are TRBV5-1 and TRBJ2-3; 9 positions match TRBD2. The CDR3 is 15 residues long. Per germline, CDR1 SGHRS and CDR2 YFSETQ. Unmatched junction bases numbered 8, after V lost 4 bases and J lost 5 bases. The CDR3 coding sequence is TGCGCCAGCAGCGTCGGCGGGGGGGCCCAAGATACGCAGTATTTT. Encoded protein: CASSVGGGAQDTQYF. Looking up the rest from reference TRBV5-1 and TRBJ2-3 gives the full variable domain: KAGVTQTPRYLIKTRGQQVTLSCSPISGHRSVSWYQQTPGQGLQFLFEYFSETQRNKGNFPGRFSGRQFSNSRSEMNVSTLELGDSALYLCASSVGGGAQDTQYFGPGTRLTVL.

The chain joins TRBV5-5 to TRBJ2-3; tentative D call: TRBD1 (5 bases). The V end lost 4 bases, the J end lost 2 bases, and 14 bases lay between the germline ends. Germline lookup yields CDR1 SGHKS and CDR2 YYEKEE (reference sequence). CDR3 length equals 15 residues. The CDR3 DNA sequence: TGTGCCAGCAGCGGCGGACAAATGGACACAGATACGCAGTATTTT. This sequence encodes CASSGGQMDTDTQYF.

The rearrangement links TRBV18 to TRBJ1-2; D is uncertain. CDR1 KGHSH and CDR2 LQKENI come from the germline V gene. Trimming stripped 3 bases from V and 4 bases from J, with 15 bases between. The CDR3 runs 15 residues. DNA for the CDR3: TGTGCCAGCTCACCCCAACCCGGGGAGACCTATGGCTACACCTTC. It codes for CASSPQPGETYGYTF.

The J gene is TRBJ2-3, the V gene TRBV10-1; D unclear. V dropped 9 bases and J dropped 4 bases, with 8 bases sitting between them. The CDR3 runs 11 residues. Germline V gene data show CDR1 as WNHNN and CDR2 as SYGVQD (reference sequence). The CDR3 region has the DNA TGCGCCAGTTCGACCGCAGATACGCAGTATTTT. Protein: CASSTADTQYF.

The J gene is TRBJ2-2, the V gene TRBV5-4; 14 nucleotides line up with TRBD2. The CDR3 runs 16 residues. Germline CDR1 and CDR2: SGHNT and YYREEE (reference sequence). J was trimmed by 6 bases and V by 4 bases; bases with no gene match: 5. This chain's CDR3 is CASSPTSGGASGELFF. The CDR3 DNA sequence: TGTGCCAGCAGCCCGACTAGCGGGGGGGCTTCCGGGGAGCTGTTTTTT.

This chain links TRBV5-4 with TRBJ1-1; D is perhaps TRBD1 (5 bases). CDR3 length equals 13 residues. Germline-derived CDR1 and CDR2 are SGHNT and YYREEE (reference sequence). Trimming pared 5 bases from V and 6 bases from J, leaving 14 bases between. The DNA for the CDR3 is TGTGCCAGCAGAGCGGCTGGCAGGGCTGAAGCTTTCTTT. Translated, it gives CASRAAGRAEAFF.